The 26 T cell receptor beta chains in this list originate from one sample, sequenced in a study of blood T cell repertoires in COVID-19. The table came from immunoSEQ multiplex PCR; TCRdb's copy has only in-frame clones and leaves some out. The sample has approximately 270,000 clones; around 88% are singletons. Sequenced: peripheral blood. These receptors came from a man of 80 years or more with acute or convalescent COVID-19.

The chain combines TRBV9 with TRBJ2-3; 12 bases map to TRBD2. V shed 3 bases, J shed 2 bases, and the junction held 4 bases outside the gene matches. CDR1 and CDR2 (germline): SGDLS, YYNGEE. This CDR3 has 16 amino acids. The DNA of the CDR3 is TGTGCCAGCAGCGCCGGACTAGCGGGACCCACAGATACGCAGTATTTT. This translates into CASSAGLAGPTDTQYF.

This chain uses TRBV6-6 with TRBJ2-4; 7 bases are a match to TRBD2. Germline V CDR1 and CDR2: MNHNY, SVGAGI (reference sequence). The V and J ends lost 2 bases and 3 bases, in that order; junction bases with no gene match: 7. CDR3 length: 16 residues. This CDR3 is CASSYPTAGIKNIQYF. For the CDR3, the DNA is TGTGCCAGCAGTTACCCTACAGCGGGGATCAAAAACATTCAGTACTTC.

The CDR3 nucleotides read TGTGCCATCAAGGGACAGAATGAAAAACTGTTTTTT. Protein product: CAIKGQNEKLFF. J is TRBJ1-4 and V is TRBV10-3, with TRBD1 matching 7 bases. Unmatched junction bases numbered 1, after V lost 7 bases and J lost 5 bases. This CDR3 contains 12 residues. Looked up from germline, CDR1 is ENHRY and CDR2 is SYGVKD.

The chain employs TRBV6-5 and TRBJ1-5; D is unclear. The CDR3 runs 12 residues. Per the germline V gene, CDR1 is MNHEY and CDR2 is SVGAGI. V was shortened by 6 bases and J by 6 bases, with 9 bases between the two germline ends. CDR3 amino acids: CASSDGSQPQHF. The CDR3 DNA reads TGTGCCAGCAGCGACGGGAGTCAGCCCCAGCATTTT.

This chain's CDR3 is CASSIFGGSVTDTQYF. CDR3 bases: TGTGCCAGCAGCATATTCGGGGGGAGCGTGACAGATACGCAGTATTTT. This rearrangement joins TRBV7-2 to TRBJ2-3; 7 bases are a match to TRBD2. This CDR3 region has 16 residues. CDR1 and CDR2 (germline): SGHTA, FQGNSA. Trimming cost V 5 bases and J 3 bases; bases outside gene matches: 11. The full variable domain, with the rest looked up from reference TRBV7-2 and TRBJ2-3, is GAGVSQSPSNKVTEKGKDVELRCDPISGHTALYWYRQSLGQGLEFLIYFQGNSAPDKSGLPSDRFSAERTGGSVSTLTIQRTQQEDSAVYLCASSIFGGSVTDTQYFGPGTRLTVL.

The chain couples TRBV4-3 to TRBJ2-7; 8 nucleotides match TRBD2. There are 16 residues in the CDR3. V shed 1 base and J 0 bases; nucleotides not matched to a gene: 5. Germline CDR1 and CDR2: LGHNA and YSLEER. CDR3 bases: TGCGCCAGCAGCCAAGCCACTAGCGGAGCCTCCTACGAGCAGTACTTC. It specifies CASSQATSGASYEQYF.

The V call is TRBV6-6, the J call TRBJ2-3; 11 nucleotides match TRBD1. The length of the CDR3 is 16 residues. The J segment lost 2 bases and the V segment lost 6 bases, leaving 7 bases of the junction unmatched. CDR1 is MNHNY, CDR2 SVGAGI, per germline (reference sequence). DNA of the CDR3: TGTGCCAGCAGCCAGCCGGACAGGGGGCACACAGATACGCAGTATTTT. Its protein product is CASSQPDRGHTDTQYF.

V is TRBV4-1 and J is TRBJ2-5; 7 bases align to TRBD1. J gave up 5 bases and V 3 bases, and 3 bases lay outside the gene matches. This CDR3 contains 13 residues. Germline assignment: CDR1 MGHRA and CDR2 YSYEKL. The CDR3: CASSQRGQETQYF. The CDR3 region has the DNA TGCGCCAGCAGCCAGAGGGGGCAGGAGACCCAGTACTTC.

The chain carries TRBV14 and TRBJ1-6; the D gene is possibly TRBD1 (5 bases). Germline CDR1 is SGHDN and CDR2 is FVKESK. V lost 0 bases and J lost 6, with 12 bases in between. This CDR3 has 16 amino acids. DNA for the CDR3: TGTGCCAGCAGCCAAGAGGGGGGGTTAGCTAATTCACCCCTCCACTTT. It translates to CASSQEGGLANSPLHF.

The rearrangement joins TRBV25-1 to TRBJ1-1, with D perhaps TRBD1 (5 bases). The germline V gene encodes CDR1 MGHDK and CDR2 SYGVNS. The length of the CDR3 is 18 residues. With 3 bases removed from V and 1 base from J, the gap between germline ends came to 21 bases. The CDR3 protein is CASSEGGRGRVENTEAFF. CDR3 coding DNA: TGTGCCAGCAGTGAGGGAGGCAGAGGCAGGGTTGAGAACACTGAAGCTTTCTTT.

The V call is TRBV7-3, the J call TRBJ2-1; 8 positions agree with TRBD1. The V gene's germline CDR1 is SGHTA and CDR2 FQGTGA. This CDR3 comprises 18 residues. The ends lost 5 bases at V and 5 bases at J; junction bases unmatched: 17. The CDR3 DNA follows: TGTGCCAGCAGCCCCGGACAGGGATGGGGGTCCGGGCACAATGAGCAGTTCTTC. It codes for CASSPGQGWGSGHNEQFF.

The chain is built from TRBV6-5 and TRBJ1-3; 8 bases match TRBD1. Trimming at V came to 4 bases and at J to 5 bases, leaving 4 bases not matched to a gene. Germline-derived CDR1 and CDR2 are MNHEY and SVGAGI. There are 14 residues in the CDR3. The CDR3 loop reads CASSFSGGRNTIYF. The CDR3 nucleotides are TGTGCCAGCAGTTTTTCAGGGGGCCGAAACACCATATATTTT.

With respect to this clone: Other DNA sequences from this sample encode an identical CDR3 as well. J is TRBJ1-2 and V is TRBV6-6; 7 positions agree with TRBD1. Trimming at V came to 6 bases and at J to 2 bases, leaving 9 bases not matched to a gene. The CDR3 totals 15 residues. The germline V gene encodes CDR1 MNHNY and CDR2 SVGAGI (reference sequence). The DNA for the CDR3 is TGTGCCAGCAGCTCGGCTCCGGGACAGAACTATGGCTACACCTTC. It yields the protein CASSSAPGQNYGYTF.

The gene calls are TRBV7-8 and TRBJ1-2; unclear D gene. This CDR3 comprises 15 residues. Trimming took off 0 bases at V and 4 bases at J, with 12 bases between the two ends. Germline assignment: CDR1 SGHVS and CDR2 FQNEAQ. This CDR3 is CASSLAVTGIYGYTF. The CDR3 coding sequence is TGTGCCAGCAGCTTAGCTGTGACCGGGATCTATGGCTACACCTTC.

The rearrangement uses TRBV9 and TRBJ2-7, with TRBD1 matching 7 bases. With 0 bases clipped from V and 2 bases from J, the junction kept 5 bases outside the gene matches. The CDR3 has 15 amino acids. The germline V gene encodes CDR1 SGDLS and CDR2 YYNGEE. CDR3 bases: TGTGCCAGCAGCGTAGCGACAGGGACAACCTACGAGCAGTACTTC. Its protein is CASSVATGTTYEQYF. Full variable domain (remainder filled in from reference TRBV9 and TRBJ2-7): DSGVTQTPKHLITATGQRVTLRCSPRSGDLSVYWYQQSLDQGLQFLIQYYNGEERAKGNILERFSAQQFPDLHSELNLSSLELGDSALYFCASSVATGTTYEQYFGPGTRLTVT.

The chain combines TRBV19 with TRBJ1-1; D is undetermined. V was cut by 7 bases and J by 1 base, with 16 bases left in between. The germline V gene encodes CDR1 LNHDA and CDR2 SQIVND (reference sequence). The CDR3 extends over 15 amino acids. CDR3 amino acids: CASNINPTGNTEAFF. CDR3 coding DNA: TGTGCCAGTAATATCAACCCGACGGGGAACACTGAAGCTTTCTTT.

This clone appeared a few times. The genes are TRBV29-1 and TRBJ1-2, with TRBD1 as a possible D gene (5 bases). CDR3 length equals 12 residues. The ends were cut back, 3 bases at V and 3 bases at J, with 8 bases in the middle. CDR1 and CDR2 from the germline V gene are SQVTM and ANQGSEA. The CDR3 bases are TGCAGCGTTGACAAACAGGACTATGGCTACACCTTC. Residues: CSVDKQDYGYTF.

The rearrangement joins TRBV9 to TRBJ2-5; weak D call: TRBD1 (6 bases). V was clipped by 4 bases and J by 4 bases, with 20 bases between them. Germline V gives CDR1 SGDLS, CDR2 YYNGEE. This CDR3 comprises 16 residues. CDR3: CASSPQATGWVETQYF. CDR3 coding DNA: TGTGCCAGCAGCCCTCAGGCGACAGGCTGGGTAGAGACCCAGTACTTC.

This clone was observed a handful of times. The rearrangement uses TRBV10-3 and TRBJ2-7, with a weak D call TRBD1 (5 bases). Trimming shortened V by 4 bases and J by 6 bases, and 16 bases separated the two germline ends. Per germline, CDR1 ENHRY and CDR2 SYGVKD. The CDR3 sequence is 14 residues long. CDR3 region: CAISAKAWTTEQYF. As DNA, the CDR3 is TGTGCCATCAGTGCGAAGGCCTGGACAACCGAGCAGTACTTC.

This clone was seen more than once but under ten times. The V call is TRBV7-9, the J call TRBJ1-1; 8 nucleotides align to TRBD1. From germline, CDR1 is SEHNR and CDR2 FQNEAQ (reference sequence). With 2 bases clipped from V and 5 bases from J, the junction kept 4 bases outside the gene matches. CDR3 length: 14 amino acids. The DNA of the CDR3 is TGTGCCAGCAGCTTACGACAGGGGAGGACTGAAGCTTTCTTT. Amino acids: CASSLRQGRTEAFF.

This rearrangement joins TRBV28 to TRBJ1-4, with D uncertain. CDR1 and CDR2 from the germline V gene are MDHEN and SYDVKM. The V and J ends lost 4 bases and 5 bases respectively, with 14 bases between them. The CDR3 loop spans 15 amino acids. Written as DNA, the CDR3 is TGTGCCAGCAGTTCCTATGTACGGAGAAATGAAAAACTGTTTTTT. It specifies CASSSYVRRNEKLFF.

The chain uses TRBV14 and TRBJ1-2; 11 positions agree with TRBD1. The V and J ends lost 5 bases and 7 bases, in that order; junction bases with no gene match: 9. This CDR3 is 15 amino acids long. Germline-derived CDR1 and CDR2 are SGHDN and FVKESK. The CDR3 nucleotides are TGTGCCAGCAGCGGAAGCAGGGGGACAGGGGGTGGCTACACCTTC. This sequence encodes CASSGSRGTGGGYTF. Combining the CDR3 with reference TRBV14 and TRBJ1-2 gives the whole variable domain EAGVTQFPSHSVIEKGQTVTLRCDPISGHDNLYWYRRVMGKEIKFLLHFVKESKQDESGMPNNRFLAERTGGTYSTLKVQPAELEDSGVYFCASSGSRGTGGGYTFGSGTRLTVV.

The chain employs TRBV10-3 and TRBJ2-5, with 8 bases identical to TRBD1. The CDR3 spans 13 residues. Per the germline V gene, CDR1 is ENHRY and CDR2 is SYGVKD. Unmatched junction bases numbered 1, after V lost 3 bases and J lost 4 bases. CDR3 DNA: TGTGCCATCAGTGACAGGGGGCGAGAGACCCAGTACTTC. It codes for CAISDRGRETQYF.

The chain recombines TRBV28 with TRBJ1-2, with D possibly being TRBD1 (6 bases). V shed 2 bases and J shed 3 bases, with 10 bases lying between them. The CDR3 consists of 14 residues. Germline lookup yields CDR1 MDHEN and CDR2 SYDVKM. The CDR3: CASSLPGGDYGYTF. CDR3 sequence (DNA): TGTGCCAGCAGTTTACCGGGGGGCGACTATGGCTACACCTTC.

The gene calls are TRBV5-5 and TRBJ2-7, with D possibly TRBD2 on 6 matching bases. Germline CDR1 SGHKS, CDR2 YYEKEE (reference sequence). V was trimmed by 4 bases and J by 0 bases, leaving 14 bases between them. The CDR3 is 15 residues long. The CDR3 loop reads CASSPKEGISYEQYF. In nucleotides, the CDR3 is TGTGCCAGCAGCCCGAAGGAGGGGATCTCCTACGAGCAGTACTTC.

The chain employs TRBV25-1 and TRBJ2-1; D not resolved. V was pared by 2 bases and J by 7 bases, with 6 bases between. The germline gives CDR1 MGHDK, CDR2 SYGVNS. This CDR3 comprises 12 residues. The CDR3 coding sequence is TGTGCCAGCAGTGAAAACAGAAATGAGCAGTTCTTC. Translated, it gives CASSENRNEQFF. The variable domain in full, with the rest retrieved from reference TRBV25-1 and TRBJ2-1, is EADIYQTPRYLVIGTGKKITLECSQTMGHDKMYWYQQDPGMELHLIHYSYGVNSTEKGDLSSESTVSRIRTEHFPLTLESARPSHTSQYLCASSENRNEQFFGPGTRLTVL.